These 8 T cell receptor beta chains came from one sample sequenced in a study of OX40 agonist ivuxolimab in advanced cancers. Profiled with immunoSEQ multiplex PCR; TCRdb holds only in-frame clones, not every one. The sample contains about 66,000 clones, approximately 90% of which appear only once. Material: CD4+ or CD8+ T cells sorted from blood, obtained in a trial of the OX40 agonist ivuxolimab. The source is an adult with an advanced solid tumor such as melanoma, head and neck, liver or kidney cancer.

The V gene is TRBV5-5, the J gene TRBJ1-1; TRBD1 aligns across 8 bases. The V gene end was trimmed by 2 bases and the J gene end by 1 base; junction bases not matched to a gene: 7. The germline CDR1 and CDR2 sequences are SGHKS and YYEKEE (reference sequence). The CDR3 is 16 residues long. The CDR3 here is CASSFPTGTGNTEAFF. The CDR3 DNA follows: TGTGCCAGCAGCTTTCCAACCGGGACAGGGAACACTGAAGCTTTCTTT.

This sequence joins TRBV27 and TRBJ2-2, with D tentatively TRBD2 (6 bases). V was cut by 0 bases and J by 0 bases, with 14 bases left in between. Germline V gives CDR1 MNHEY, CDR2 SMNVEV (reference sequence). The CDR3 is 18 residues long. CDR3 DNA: TGTGCCAGCAGTTTATCCCCCCCCGGGACTTCGAACACCGGGGAGCTGTTTTTT. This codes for CASSLSPPGTSNTGELFF.

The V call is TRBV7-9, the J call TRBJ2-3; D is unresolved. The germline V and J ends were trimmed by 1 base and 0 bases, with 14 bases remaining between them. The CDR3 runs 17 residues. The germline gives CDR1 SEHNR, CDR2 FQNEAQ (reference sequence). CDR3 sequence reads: CASSLGVSSSSTDTQYF. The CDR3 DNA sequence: TGTGCCAGCAGCTTAGGGGTCAGCTCATCTAGCACAGATACGCAGTATTTT.

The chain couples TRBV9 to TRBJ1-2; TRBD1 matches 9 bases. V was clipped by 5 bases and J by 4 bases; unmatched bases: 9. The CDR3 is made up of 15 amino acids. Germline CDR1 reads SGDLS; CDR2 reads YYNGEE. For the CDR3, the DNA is TGTGCCAGCAGTAGGACTGGACAGGGGCCCTATGGCTACACCTTC. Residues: CASSRTGQGPYGYTF.

CDR3 DNA sequence: TGTGCCAGCAATCGGGGAACTAATGAAAAACTGTTTTTT. This sequence encodes CASNRGTNEKLFF. The chain couples TRBV2 to TRBJ1-4; D remains ambiguous. The length of the CDR3 is 13 residues. In germline, CDR1 is SNHLY, CDR2 FYNNEI. V was cut by 7 bases and J by 1 base, with 7 bases left in between.

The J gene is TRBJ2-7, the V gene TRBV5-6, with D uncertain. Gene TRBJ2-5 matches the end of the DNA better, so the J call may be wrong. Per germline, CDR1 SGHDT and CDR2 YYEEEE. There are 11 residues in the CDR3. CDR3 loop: CASSSGQTQYF. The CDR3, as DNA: TGTGCCAGCAGCTCCGGACAGACCCAGTACTTC.

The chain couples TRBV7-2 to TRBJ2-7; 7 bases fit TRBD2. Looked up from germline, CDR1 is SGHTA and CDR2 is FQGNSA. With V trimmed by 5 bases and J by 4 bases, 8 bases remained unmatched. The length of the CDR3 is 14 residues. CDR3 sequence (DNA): TGTGCCAGCAGCCTCAGGACTAGATTATACGAGCAGTACTTC. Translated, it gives CASSLRTRLYEQYF.

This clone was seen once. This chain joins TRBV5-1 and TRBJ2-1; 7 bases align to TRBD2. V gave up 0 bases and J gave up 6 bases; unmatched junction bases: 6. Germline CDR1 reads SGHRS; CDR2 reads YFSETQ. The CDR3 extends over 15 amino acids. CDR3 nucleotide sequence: TGCGCCAGCAGCTTGGGTCCGGGAGGAGGCAATGAGCAGTTCTTC. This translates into CASSLGPGGGNEQFF.